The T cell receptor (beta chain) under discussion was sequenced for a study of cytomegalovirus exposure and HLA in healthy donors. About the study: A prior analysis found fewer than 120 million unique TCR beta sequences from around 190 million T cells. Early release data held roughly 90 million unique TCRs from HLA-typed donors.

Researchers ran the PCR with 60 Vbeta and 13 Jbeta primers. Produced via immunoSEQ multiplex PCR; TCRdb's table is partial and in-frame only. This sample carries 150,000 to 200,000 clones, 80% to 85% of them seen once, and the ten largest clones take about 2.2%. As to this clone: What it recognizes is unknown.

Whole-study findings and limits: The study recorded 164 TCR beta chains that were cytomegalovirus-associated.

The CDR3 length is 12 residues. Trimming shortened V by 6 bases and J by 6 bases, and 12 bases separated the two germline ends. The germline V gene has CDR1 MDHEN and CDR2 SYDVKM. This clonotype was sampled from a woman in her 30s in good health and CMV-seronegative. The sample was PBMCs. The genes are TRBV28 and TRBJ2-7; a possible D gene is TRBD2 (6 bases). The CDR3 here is CASSQTSSEQYF. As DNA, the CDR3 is TGTGCCAGCAGCCAGACTAGTTCCGAGCAGTACTTC.